Shown below are 17 T cell receptor beta chains from a single sample sequenced in a study of OX40 agonist ivuxolimab in advanced cancers. Method: immunoSEQ multiplex PCR; TCRdb's copy keeps in-frame clones and lacks some. This sample has fewer than 85,000 clones, with approximately 78% found just once. The source material was CD4+ or CD8+ T cells sorted from blood, sampled in a trial of the OX40 agonist ivuxolimab. These receptors were collected from an adult with an advanced solid tumor such as melanoma, head and neck, liver or kidney cancer.

The V call is TRBV7-7, the J call TRBJ2-7; possibly TRBD1 for D (5 bases). Trimming removed 4 bases from V and 2 bases from J, with 12 bases in between. The CDR3 totals 14 residues. CDR1 and CDR2 from the germline V gene are SSHAT and FNYEAQ (reference sequence). The DNA for the CDR3 is TGTGCCAGCAGCTCAGACAGATTTCCCTACGAGCAGTACTTC. Encoded protein: CASSSDRFPYEQYF.

V usage is TRBV5-1 and J usage is TRBJ2-2; D perhaps matches TRBD2 (5 bases). This CDR3 spans 15 amino acids. V was trimmed by 4 bases and J by 1 base, leaving 11 bases between them. Per the germline V gene, CDR1 is SGHRS and CDR2 is YFSETQ. The CDR3 here is CASSPGLGNTGELFF. CDR3 sequence (DNA): TGCGCCAGCAGCCCAGGACTCGGGAACACCGGGGAGCTGTTTTTT. Supplemented by reference TRBV5-1 and TRBJ2-2, the full variable domain reads KAGVTQTPRYLIKTRGQQVTLSCSPISGHRSVSWYQQTPGQGLQFLFEYFSETQRNKGNFPGRFSGRQFSNSRSEMNVSTLELGDSALYLCASSPGLGNTGELFFGEGSRLTVL.

Remarks on this clone: A read error may account for a junction end that differs from germline. This chain joins TRBV6-5 and TRBJ2-5; 7 nucleotides agree with TRBD1. Per germline, CDR1 MNHEY and CDR2 SVGAGI. The CDR3 sequence is 13 residues long. The CDR3 region is CASSRTGQEAQYF. The CDR3, as DNA: TGTGCCAGCAGTAGGACAGGCCAAGAGGCCCAGTACTTC.

The genes are TRBV7-6 and TRBJ2-7; 8 bases are shared with TRBD2. Trimming at V came to 5 bases and at J to 4 bases, leaving 13 bases not matched to a gene. This CDR3 is 16 amino acids long. The germline CDR1 and CDR2 sequences are SGHVS and FNYEAQ. As DNA, the CDR3 is TGTGCCAGCAGCCTTGCGGGCGGGGGGAACCAATACGAGCAGTACTTC. Translating gives CASSLAGGGNQYEQYF.

The rearrangement joins TRBV27 to TRBJ2-7, with D maybe TRBD2 (5 bases). The CDR3 runs to 14 residues. Germline V CDR1 and CDR2: MNHEY, SMNVEV (reference sequence). The V end lost 7 bases, the J end lost 5 bases, and 18 bases lay between the germline ends. The CDR3 DNA reads TGTGCCAGCAACCCACCCTCGGGGTGCAACGAGCAGTACTTC. This translates into CASNPPSGCNEQYF.

The chain recombines TRBV5-1 with TRBJ2-3; 7 positions match TRBD2. Unmatched junction bases numbered 3, after V lost 1 base and J lost 1 base. This CDR3 spans 15 amino acids. The V gene's germline CDR1 is SGHRS and CDR2 YFSETQ. In DNA form, the CDR3 reads TGCGCCAGCAGCTTGAGGGCGGGGGGCACAGATACGCAGTATTTT. Translation gives CASSLRAGGTDTQYF.

The CDR3 sequence: CASSLDRTSPTQYF. The CDR3 DNA follows: TGTGCCAGCAGTCTAGATCGGACCAGCCCGACCCAGTACTTC. The chain has TRBV6-6 and TRBJ2-5; D is uncertain. The CDR3 loop spans 14 amino acids. V dropped 5 bases and J dropped 7 bases, with 17 bases sitting between them. Germline lookup yields CDR1 MNHNY and CDR2 SVGAGI (reference sequence).

J is TRBJ1-2 and V is TRBV5-1; 10 positions agree with TRBD1. Trimming cost V 2 bases and J 8 bases; bases outside gene matches: 12. The CDR3 sequence is 16 residues long. Germline V gives CDR1 SGHRS, CDR2 YFSETQ. The CDR3, as DNA: TGCGCCAGCAGCTTTGCCGGGACAGGGGCATATGCGGGCTACACCTTC. Amino acid sequence: CASSFAGTGAYAGYTF.

The chain is built from TRBV2 and TRBJ1-6; D gene uncertain. This CDR3 region has 12 residues. Germline-derived CDR1 and CDR2 are SNHLY and FYNNEI. V was pared by 3 bases and J by 14 bases, with 11 bases between. Written as DNA, the CDR3 is TGTGCCAGCAGTGAGGTGGGTTCGGCCCTCCACTTT. Translating gives CASSEVGSALHF.

The chain employs TRBV6-6 and TRBJ2-5; a weak D match, TRBD1 (6 bases). There are 12 residues in the CDR3. Germline V CDR1 and CDR2: MNHNY, SVGAGI (reference sequence). With 10 bases removed from V and 2 bases from J, the gap between germline ends came to 11 bases. The DNA for the CDR3 is TGTGCCACCTCCAGGGGTCAAGAGACCCAGTACTTC. This encodes CATSRGQETQYF.

This clone was found a few times. J is TRBJ2-7 and V is TRBV2; D may be TRBD1 or TRBD2 (5 bases each). V was shortened by 8 bases and J by 1 base, with 15 bases between the two germline ends. The CDR3 totals 14 residues. Germline V CDR1 and CDR2: SNHLY, FYNNEI. Here the CDR3 reads CASLRGEKSYEQYF. As DNA, the CDR3 is TGTGCCAGCCTTCGGGGCGAAAAGTCCTACGAGCAGTACTTC.

The rearrangement joins TRBV7-3 to TRBJ2-2, with D perhaps TRBD2 (6 bases). Trimming took 2 bases from V and 4 from J, leaving 14 bases between them. This CDR3 comprises 16 residues. CDR1 and CDR2 from the germline V gene are SGHTA and FQGTGA. The CDR3 DNA reads as TGTGCCAGCAGCTTATTAGGAGGGGACGCCACCGGGGAGCTGTTTTTT. Amino acid sequence: CASSLLGGDATGELFF.

The V call is TRBV19, the J call TRBJ1-2; D remains unclear. This CDR3 is built from 13 residues. Germline CDR1 is LNHDA and CDR2 is SQIVND (reference sequence). Trimming pared 5 bases from V and 8 bases from J, leaving 15 bases between. The CDR3 DNA sequence: TGTGCCAGTAGTTCACGGAACCCGAGGGGCTACACCTTC. Amino acids: CASSSRNPRGYTF.

The gene calls are TRBV5-1 and TRBJ2-2; 9 nucleotides align to TRBD1. CDR3 length equals 15 residues. Germline CDR1 reads SGHRS; CDR2 reads YFSETQ. V dropped 0 bases and J dropped 5; count of bases not matched to a gene: 2. The CDR3 nucleotides are TGCGCCAGCAGCTTGGGGGACAGGGCGACCGGGGAGCTGTTTTTT. This encodes CASSLGDRATGELFF.

The chain couples TRBV28 to TRBJ1-2, with 9 bases fitting TRBD1. The CDR3 contains 15 residues. Germline V gene lookup returns CDR1 MDHEN and CDR2 SYDVKM. The junction had 7 bases not matched to a gene; V was cut back by 4 bases and J by 4 bases. The DNA of the CDR3 is TGTGCCAGCAGTTCTGGCGGACAGGGGAGCTATGGCTACACCTTC. Its protein product is CASSSGGQGSYGYTF.

The CDR3 DNA sequence: TGTGCCTGGAGTCCGGGAGCTGGGGCCAACGTCCTGACTTTC. Translating gives CAWSPGAGANVLTF. This rearrangement joins TRBV30 to TRBJ2-6; TRBD2 might be the D (6 bases). The CDR3 is 14 amino acids. From germline, CDR1 is GTSNPN and CDR2 SVGIG (reference sequence). Trimming left V 2 bases short and J 2 bases short, with 7 bases between.

This clone was counted a single time. This chain links TRBV7-3 with TRBJ1-1; D might be TRBD1 (6 bases). This CDR3 has 13 amino acids. V lost 1 base, J lost 4 bases, and 7 bases lay in between. Per germline, CDR1 SGHTA and CDR2 FQGTGA. The CDR3 DNA sequence: TGTGCCAGCAGCTTAAAGGGGGTCACTGAAGCTTTCTTT. It specifies CASSLKGVTEAFF.